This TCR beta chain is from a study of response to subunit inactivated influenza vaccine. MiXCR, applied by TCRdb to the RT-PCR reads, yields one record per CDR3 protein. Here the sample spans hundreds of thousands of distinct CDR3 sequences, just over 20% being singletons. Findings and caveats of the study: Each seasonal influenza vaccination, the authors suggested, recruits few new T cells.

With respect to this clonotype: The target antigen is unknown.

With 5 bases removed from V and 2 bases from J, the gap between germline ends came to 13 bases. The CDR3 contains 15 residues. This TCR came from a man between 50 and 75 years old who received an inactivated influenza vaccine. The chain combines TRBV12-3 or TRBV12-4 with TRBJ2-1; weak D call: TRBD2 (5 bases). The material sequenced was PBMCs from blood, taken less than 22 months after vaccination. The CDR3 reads CASSDGSYTYNEQFF. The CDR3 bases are TGTGCCAGCAGTGATGGGAGTTACACCTACAATGAGCAGTTCTTC.